This entry describes one T cell receptor (beta chain). Assay used: immunoSEQ multiplex PCR; TCRdb lists only in-frame clones, some missing. Here the sample spans about 640,000 clones, 72% being singletons. Germline CDR1 is LGHNA and CDR2 is YNFKEQ. With V trimmed by 4 bases and J by 1 base, 10 bases remained unmatched. The CDR3 is 17 amino acids. This record comes from a study of shared clonotypes between healthy human individuals. The sequence derives from a woman aged 25 to 39 in good health. The rearrangement joins TRBV4-2 to TRBJ2-1, with 7 bases matching TRBD1. Sequences were obtained from memory CD4+ T cells sorted from blood. Subset here: CD45RA-negative fraction. The DNA for the CDR3 is TGTGCCAGCAGCCTTCGGCCGGGACAGCTATCCTACAATGAGCAGTTCTTC. The encoded protein is CASSLRPGQLSYNEQFF.